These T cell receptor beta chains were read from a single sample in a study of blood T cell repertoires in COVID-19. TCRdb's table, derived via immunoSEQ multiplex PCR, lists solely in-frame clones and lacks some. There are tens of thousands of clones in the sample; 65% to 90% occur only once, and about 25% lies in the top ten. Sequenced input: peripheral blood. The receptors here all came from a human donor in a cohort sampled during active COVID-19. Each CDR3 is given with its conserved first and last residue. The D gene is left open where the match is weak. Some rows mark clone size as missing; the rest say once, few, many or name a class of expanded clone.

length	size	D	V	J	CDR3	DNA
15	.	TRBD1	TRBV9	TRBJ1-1	CASSVGQGALTEAFF	TGTGCCAGCAGCGTAGGACAGGGGGCATTAACTGAAGCTTTCTTT
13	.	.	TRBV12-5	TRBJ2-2	CASGAENTGELFF	TGTGCTAGTGGTGCAGAGAACACCGGGGAGCTGTTTTTT
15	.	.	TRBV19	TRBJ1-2	CASSIPRGGGRGYTF	TGTGCCAGTAGTATTCCTAGGGGCGGCGGTCGCGGCTACACCTTC
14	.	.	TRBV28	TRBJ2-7	CASSFSGARNEQYF	TGTGCCAGCAGTTTCTCAGGGGCTCGTAACGAGCAGTACTTC
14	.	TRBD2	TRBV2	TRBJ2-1	CAIIAGSSYNEQFF	TGTGCCATCATAGCGGGGAGCTCCTACAATGAGCAGTTCTTC
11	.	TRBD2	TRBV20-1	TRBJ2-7	CSAASGYEQYF	TGCAGTGCGGCTAGCGGCTACGAGCAGTACTTC
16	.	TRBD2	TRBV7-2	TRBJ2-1	CASSLRASGVVVKKFF	TGTGCCAGCAGCTTAAGGGCTAGCGGGGTTGTAGTAAAAAAGTTCTTC
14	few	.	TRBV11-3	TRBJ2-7	CASSLGPATYEQYF	TGTGCCAGCAGCTTAGGTCCTGCGACATACGAGCAGTACTTC
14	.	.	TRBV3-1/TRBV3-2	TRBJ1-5	CASSLGHGNQPQHF	TGTGCCAGCAGCCTGGGACACGGCAATCAGCCCCAGCATTTT
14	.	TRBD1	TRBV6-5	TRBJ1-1	CASSPGTANTEAFF	TGTGCCAGCAGTCCCGGGACAGCTAACACTGAAGCTTTCTTT
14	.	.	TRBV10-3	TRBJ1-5	CAISESTVREPQHF	TGTGCCATCAGTGAGTCGACCGTTCGGGAGCCCCAGCATTTT
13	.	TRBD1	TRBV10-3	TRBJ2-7	CAILGQGAREQYF	TGTGCCATTTTGGGACAGGGGGCGCGAGAGCAGTACTTC
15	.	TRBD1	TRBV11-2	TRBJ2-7	CASSLPGTGSYEQYF	TGTGCCAGCAGCTTGCCCGGGACAGGCTCCTACGAGCAGTACTTC
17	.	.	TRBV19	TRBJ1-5	CASSIGRGHKSPQPQHF	TGTGCCAGTAGTATAGGGCGGGGGCACAAGAGTCCTCAGCCCCAGCATTTT
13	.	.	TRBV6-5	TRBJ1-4	CASRKVVREKLFF	TGTGCCAGCCGGAAGGTGGTCAGGGAAAAACTGTTTTTT
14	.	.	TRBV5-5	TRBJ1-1	CASSFTGRGTEAFF	TGTGCCAGCAGCTTCACAGGGAGGGGCACTGAAGCTTTCTTT
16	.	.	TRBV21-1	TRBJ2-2	CASSDIQGVGTGELFF	TGTGCCAGCAGCGATATACAGGGGGTTGGTACCGGGGAGCTGTTTTTT
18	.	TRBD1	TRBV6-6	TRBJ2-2	CASSRDRPGQGATGELFF	TGTGCCAGCAGTCGGGATCGACCGGGACAGGGGGCAACCGGGGAGCTGTTTTTT
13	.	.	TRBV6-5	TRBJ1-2	CASSYSSGFGYTF	TGTGCCAGCAGTTACTCGAGCGGGTTCGGCTACACCTTC
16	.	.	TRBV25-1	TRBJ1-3	CASSELGGNSGNTIYF	TGTGCCAGCAGTGAATTGGGGGGAAACTCTGGAAACACCATATATTTT
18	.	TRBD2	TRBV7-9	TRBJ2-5	CASSFPTSGGYEQETQYF	TGTGCCAGCAGCTTTCCGACTAGCGGGGGGTATGAACAAGAGACCCAGTACTTC
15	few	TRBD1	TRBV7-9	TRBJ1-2	CASSPWTGGGYGYTF	TGTGCCAGCAGCCCATGGACAGGGGGAGGGTATGGCTACACCTTC